This TCR beta chain was recorded in a study of graft-versus-host responses after intestinal transplantation. Study overall: Transplant types were multivisceral, liver-intestinal, or isolated intestinal.

Study-wide findings and caveats: High graft-versus-host to host-versus-graft clonal ratios were seen in allografts of patients with graft-donor T cell macrochimerism. Researchers found peak circulating GvH clone levels linked to early post-transplant HvG declines. Analysis identified GvH clones in recipient marrow, with some appearing first in ileum or blood.

Profiling relied on immunoSEQ multiplex PCR, and the TCRdb table lists in-frame clones only, not all of them. The table shows around 90,000 clones, with roughly 92% occurring only once. A word on this clone: Its target is not known.

The source material was unstimulated CD4+ T cells sorted from spleen or lymph node cells, sampled before intestinal transplant. This TCR was sampled from a human donor who received an intestinal transplant.

The CDR3 sequence is CATSSLLNTDTQYF. The CDR3 DNA sequence: TGTGCCACCAGCAGCTTACTGAACACAGATACGCAGTATTTT. The chain has TRBV15 and TRBJ2-3; D is unclear. V lost 3 bases and J 2 bases, leaving 9 bases between the germline ends. The V gene's germline CDR1 is LNHNV and CDR2 YYDKDF (reference sequence). This CDR3 is built from 14 residues. Full variable domain (remainder filled in from reference TRBV15 and TRBJ2-3): DAMVIQNPRYQVTQFGKPVTLSCSQTLNHNVMYWYQQKSSQAPKLLFHYYDKDFNNEADTPDNFQSRRPNTSFCFLDIRSPGLGDTAMYLCATSSLLNTDTQYFGPGTRLTVL.